A single sample is the source of the 25 T cell receptor beta chains below, sequenced in a study of cytomegalovirus exposure and HLA in healthy donors. This PCR relied on a set of 60 Vbeta primers and 13 Jbeta primers. Libraries were prepared by immunoSEQ multiplex PCR; TCRdb keeps only in-frame clonotypes and omits some of them. The repertoire has approximately 130,000 clones, around 85% of them found once; the top ten carry under 7.5%. Sequencing used PBMCs. The receptors derive from a woman under 40 in good health and CMV-seropositive.

This clone showed up just once. The J gene is TRBJ2-1, the V gene TRBV21-1; whether TRBD1, the table's D call, matches the DNA was not checked. TRBV21-1 is a known pseudogene. The CDR3 is 14 amino acids. CDR3 loop: CASSKVLLRTPQFF. For the CDR3, the DNA is TGTGCCAGCAGCAAAGTTTTGTTGAGGACACCGCAGTTCTTC.

The J gene is TRBJ2-7, the V gene TRBV9; 7 bases match TRBD1. Germline CDR1 and CDR2: SGDLS and YYNGEE. This CDR3 is 13 amino acids long. J lost 5 bases, V lost 2 bases, and 4 bases had no gene match. The CDR3 sequence is CASSVGQTHEQYF. The CDR3 DNA sequence: TGTGCCAGCAGCGTGGGACAGACCCACGAGCAGTACTTC.

The chain employs TRBV9 and TRBJ2-1; TRBD1 matches at 9 bases. The CDR3 totals 14 residues. With V trimmed by 6 bases and J by 6 bases, 7 bases remained unmatched. CDR1 is SGDLS, CDR2 YYNGEE, per germline. The CDR3: CASTGGQGFNEQFF. The CDR3, as DNA: TGTGCCAGCACCGGGGGACAGGGTTTCAATGAGCAGTTCTTC.

This rearrangement joins TRBV13 to TRBJ2-7, with TRBD1 as a possible D gene (6 bases). CDR3 size: 15 residues. The germline V gene encodes CDR1 PRHDT and CDR2 FYEKMQ (reference sequence). V was trimmed by 1 base and J by 0 bases, leaving 10 bases between them. CDR3: CASSLADRDSYEQYF. For the CDR3, the DNA is TGTGCCAGCAGCTTAGCGGACAGAGACTCCTACGAGCAGTACTTC.

The V and J genes are TRBV6-1 and TRBJ2-7, with 9 nucleotides matching TRBD1. The CDR3 sequence is 13 residues long. Looked up from germline, CDR1 is MNHNS and CDR2 is SASEGT. V dropped 7 bases and J dropped 3; count of bases not matched to a gene: 4. CDR3 in amino acids: CASNPGQGYEQYF. In nucleotides, the CDR3 is TGTGCCAGCAACCCGGGACAGGGCTACGAGCAGTACTTC.

This clone has only a few counts. The V gene is TRBV10-2, the J gene TRBJ1-4, with D uncertain. V was cut by 1 base and J by 5 bases, with 11 bases left in between. This CDR3 comprises 15 residues. CDR1 is WSHSY and CDR2 is SAAADI in the germline V gene. In DNA, the CDR3 is TGCGCCAGCAGTGAGTGGGCAAGCCTGAATGAAAAACTGTTTTTT. It codes for CASSEWASLNEKLFF.

The chain uses TRBV28 and TRBJ2-7, with D possibly being TRBD2 (6 bases). The ends were cut back, 5 bases at V and 3 bases at J, with 11 bases in the middle. The length of the CDR3 is 13 residues. Germline V gene lookup returns CDR1 MDHEN and CDR2 SYDVKM. The CDR3 DNA reads as TGTGCCAGCAGTAAGCCTAGCGACTACGAGCAGTACTTC. Translated, it gives CASSKPSDYEQYF. Full variable domain (missing parts from reference TRBV28 and TRBJ2-7): DVKVTQSSRYLVKRTGEKVFLECVQDMDHENMFWYRQDPGLGLRLIYFSYDVKMKEKGDIPEGYSVSREKKERFSLILESASTNQTSMYLCASSKPSDYEQYFGPGTRLTVT.

The V call is TRBV28, the J call TRBJ1-6, with TRBD1 matching over 10 bases. Per germline, CDR1 MDHEN and CDR2 SYDVKM. V lost 7 bases, J lost 8 bases, and 8 bases stayed unmatched. The CDR3 runs 15 residues. The CDR3 spells CASTWGDRGYSPLHF. CDR3 coding DNA: TGTGCCAGCACCTGGGGGGACAGGGGTTATTCACCCCTCCACTTT.

The V call is TRBV9, the J call TRBJ1-5; a weak D match, TRBD1 (5 bases). The V and J ends lost 3 bases and 10 bases respectively, with 14 bases between them. The CDR3 loop spans 13 amino acids. Per germline, CDR1 SGDLS and CDR2 YYNGEE. CDR3 bases: TGTGCCAGCAGCGCGGGGGGGTTTGGACCCCAGCATTTT. The encoded protein is CASSAGGFGPQHF.

The chain joins TRBV30 to TRBJ1-6; 7 nucleotides line up with TRBD1. This CDR3 is 15 amino acids long. V lost 0 bases, J lost 7 bases, and 6 bases stayed unmatched. The germline gives CDR1 GTSNPN, CDR2 SVGIG (reference sequence). CDR3 nucleotides: TGTGCCTGGAGTGTTGGGGACAGACTGAATTCACCCCTCCACTTT. Protein product: CAWSVGDRLNSPLHF.

The chain is built from TRBV5-4 and TRBJ1-5; no clear D gene. Trimming took off 0 bases at V and 1 base at J, with 8 bases between the two ends. The CDR3 has 15 residues. CDR1 is SGHNT and CDR2 is YYREEE in the germline V gene (reference sequence). The CDR3 loop is CASSLVVASNQPQHF. The CDR3 nucleotides are TGTGCCAGCAGCTTGGTCGTGGCCAGCAATCAGCCCCAGCATTTT.

This chain joins TRBV27 and TRBJ1-2; 8 nucleotides match TRBD1. The V gene's germline CDR1 is MNHEY and CDR2 SMNVEV (reference sequence). The CDR3 runs 18 residues. V gave up 2 bases and J gave up 2 bases; unmatched junction bases: 13. DNA for the CDR3: TGTGCCAGCAGTTTAGGGGCAGGGGGCCTCCTTAACAACTATGGCTACACCTTC. This sequence encodes CASSLGAGGLLNNYGYTF.

The chain has TRBV6-5 and TRBJ1-1, with D possibly TRBD1 on 5 matching bases. The CDR3 covers 13 residues. Germline V CDR1 and CDR2: MNHEY, SVGAGI. Trimming shortened V by 7 bases and J by 8 bases, and 17 bases separated the two germline ends. CDR3: CASTLGVAQEAFF. The CDR3 DNA sequence: TGTGCCAGCACCCTAGGGGTGGCTCAAGAAGCTTTCTTT.

The V gene is TRBV11-3, the J gene TRBJ2-7; the D gene is possibly TRBD1 (6 bases). CDR1 is SGHNT, CDR2 YENEEA, per germline. This CDR3 contains 13 residues. V lost 1 base, J lost 3 bases, and 7 bases lay in between. The CDR3 spells CASSLAQGYEQYF. DNA for the CDR3: TGTGCCAGCAGCTTAGCACAGGGCTACGAGCAGTACTTC.

The chain joins TRBV18 to TRBJ2-7; TRBD1 matches 7 bases. CDR1 is KGHSH and CDR2 is LQKENI in the germline V gene. The CDR3 covers 14 residues. V lost 1 base and J lost 5; bases outside the gene matches: 5. Here the CDR3 DNA reads TGTGCCAGCTCACCACAGGGGGCGAATGACGAGCAGTACTTC. Protein: CASSPQGANDEQYF.

The table lists this clone with a few counts. V and J are TRBV2 and TRBJ1-3; D is unclear. The length of the CDR3 is 12 residues. V was clipped by 5 bases and J by 3 bases, with 5 bases between them. In germline, CDR1 is SNHLY, CDR2 FYNNEI. CDR3 sequence: CASSQVGNTIYF. CDR3 nucleotide sequence: TGTGCCAGCAGTCAGGTTGGAAACACCATATATTTT.

The rearrangement uses TRBV27 and TRBJ2-2; 9 nucleotides agree with TRBD2. CDR3 length: 18 residues. V dropped 2 bases and J dropped 3; count of bases not matched to a gene: 10. Germline V gene lookup returns CDR1 MNHEY and CDR2 SMNVEV (reference sequence). CDR3 region: CASSLGEGLAGHTGELFF. The CDR3 DNA reads TGTGCCAGCAGTTTAGGAGAGGGCCTAGCGGGACACACCGGGGAGCTGTTTTTT.

The chain has TRBV19 and TRBJ2-3, with D possibly matching TRBD1 (6 bases). Trimming shortened V by 4 bases and J by 3 bases, and 11 bases separated the two germline ends. The CDR3 extends over 14 amino acids. Germline V CDR1 and CDR2: LNHDA, SQIVND (reference sequence). The CDR3 nucleotides read TGTGCCAGTAGTACCCTAGGACAGACAGATACGCAGTATTTT. It codes for CASSTLGQTDTQYF. Complete variable domain (other parts from reference TRBV19 and TRBJ2-3): DGGITQSPKYLFRKEGQNVTLSCEQNLNHDAMYWYRQDPGQGLRLIYYSQIVNDFQKGDIAEGYSVSREKKESFPLTVTSAQKNPTAFYLCASSTLGQTDTQYFGPGTRLTVL.

The chain combines TRBV6-1 with TRBJ2-3; a possible D gene is TRBD1 (5 bases). Germline-derived CDR1 and CDR2 are MNHNS and SASEGT. The length of the CDR3 is 15 residues. Trimming took 3 bases from V and 4 from J, leaving 14 bases between them. Here the CDR3 reads CASSDGARRADTQYF. The CDR3 DNA sequence: TGTGCCAGCAGTGATGGGGCTAGGAGAGCAGATACGCAGTATTTT.

The chain couples TRBV4-1 to TRBJ2-1; D possibly corresponds to TRBD2 (6 bases). Germline lookup yields CDR1 MGHRA and CDR2 YSYEKL. This CDR3 has 16 residues. V lost 6 bases to trimming and J lost 0 bases, with 15 bases between them. The CDR3 loop is CASSHLAGSSYNEQFF. The CDR3 DNA reads TGCGCCAGCAGTCACCTTGCGGGGAGCTCCTACAATGAGCAGTTCTTC.

V usage is TRBV29-1 and J usage is TRBJ2-7; TRBD2 matches 7 bases. This CDR3 is built from 13 residues. Looked up from germline, CDR1 is SQVTM and CDR2 is ANQGSEA. The ends lost 4 bases at V and 2 bases at J; junction bases unmatched: 5. The CDR3 nucleotides are TGCAGCGTTGCGACTAGCCTTACCTACGAGCAGTACTTC. Its protein is CSVATSLTYEQYF.

V is TRBV28 and J is TRBJ1-1, with 9 bases identical to TRBD1. The CDR3 spans 15 residues. Germline CDR1 and CDR2: MDHEN and SYDVKM. Trimming at V came to 5 bases and at J to 0 bases, leaving 4 bases not matched to a gene. The CDR3 reads CASSPRTGVNTEAFF. The DNA for the CDR3 is TGTGCCAGCAGTCCGCGGACAGGGGTGAACACTGAAGCTTTCTTT.

V is TRBV6-1 and J is TRBJ2-7; 10 bases fit TRBD1. Germline assignment: CDR1 MNHNS and CDR2 SASEGT. V shed 5 bases, J shed 6 bases, and the junction held 10 bases outside the gene matches. The CDR3 loop spans 15 amino acids. The CDR3, as DNA: TGTGCCAGCAGTAAACCGGGACAGGGGTTTCGCGAGCAGTACTTC. This codes for CASSKPGQGFREQYF.

This clone came up a few times. The V and J genes are TRBV28 and TRBJ2-1, with D unresolved. Trimming removed 6 bases at V and 5 bases at J, with 17 bases between. The germline gives CDR1 MDHEN, CDR2 SYDVKM. The CDR3 spans 15 residues. The CDR3 spells CASSLTVANHNEQFF. CDR3 coding DNA: TGTGCCAGCAGCCTCACGGTAGCAAACCACAATGAGCAGTTCTTC.

The chain is built from TRBV21-1 and TRBJ1-6; the table names TRBD1, a call not compared with the DNA. TRBV21-1 is a pseudogene. This CDR3 comprises 15 residues. CDR3 loop: CASSARRGLSSPLHF. The CDR3 DNA sequence: TGTGCCAGCAGCGCCCGCAGGGGGCTGAGTTCACCCCTCCACTTT.